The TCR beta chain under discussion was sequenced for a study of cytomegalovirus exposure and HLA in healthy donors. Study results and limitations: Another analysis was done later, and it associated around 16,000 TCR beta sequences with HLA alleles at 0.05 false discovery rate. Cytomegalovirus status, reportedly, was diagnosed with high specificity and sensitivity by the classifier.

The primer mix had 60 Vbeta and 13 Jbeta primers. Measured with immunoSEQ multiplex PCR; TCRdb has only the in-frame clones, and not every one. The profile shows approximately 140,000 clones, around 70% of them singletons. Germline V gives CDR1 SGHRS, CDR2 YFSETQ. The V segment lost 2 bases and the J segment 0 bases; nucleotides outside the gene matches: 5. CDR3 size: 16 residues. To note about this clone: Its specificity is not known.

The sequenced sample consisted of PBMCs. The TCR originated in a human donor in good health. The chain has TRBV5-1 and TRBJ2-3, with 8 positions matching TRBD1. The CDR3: CASSLQGGTSTDTQYF. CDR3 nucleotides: TGCGCCAGCAGCTTACAGGGGGGAACTAGCACAGATACGCAGTATTTT.